These 28 T cell receptor beta chains came from one sample sequenced in a study of T cells after posttransplantation cyclophosphamide. Treatment was busulfan-fludarabine conditioning, a marrow graft, and cyclophosphamide on days +3 and +4. Generated by immunoSEQ multiplex PCR, the TCRdb table keeps only in-frame clones and is missing some. The table lists about 4,300 clones, around 79% of them singletons. The sequences come from PBMCs, collected less than 30 days after a stem cell transplant with posttransplant cyclophosphamide. The receptors come from a male patient aged 45-59 years who received an allogeneic stem cell transplant from an unrelated donor, was CMV-positive, and had acute GVHD only. Some T cells may be provided by the graft donor.

The rearrangement joins TRBV18 to TRBJ2-5; TRBD2 might be the D (5 bases). The CDR3 runs to 13 residues. The V gene lost 10 bases and the J gene lost 4 bases, with 16 bases spanning the gap. From germline, CDR1 is KGHSH and CDR2 LQKENI. The CDR3 spells CANARGERETQYF. For the CDR3, the DNA is TGTGCCAACGCACGTGGGGAGCGAGAGACCCAGTACTTC.

V gene TRBV28 combines with J gene TRBJ1-4, with 7 positions matching TRBD1. The CDR3 consists of 16 residues. From germline, CDR1 is MDHEN and CDR2 SYDVKM. V dropped 6 bases and J dropped 10; count of bases not matched to a gene: 17. CDR3 in amino acids: CASSPMGQRERRKLFF. CDR3 nucleotides: TGTGCCAGCAGCCCTATGGGACAGAGGGAAAGGAGAAAACTGTTTTTT. The variable domain in full, completed from reference TRBV28 and TRBJ1-4, reads DVKVTQSSRYLVKRTGEKVFLECVQDMDHENMFWYRQDPGLGLRLIYFSYDVKMKEKGDIPEGYSVSREKKERFSLILESASTNQTSMYLCASSPMGQRERRKLFFGSGTQLSVL.

V is TRBV7-6 and J is TRBJ2-5, with TRBD2 identical over 9 bases. This CDR3 contains 16 residues. Looked up from germline, CDR1 is SGHVS and CDR2 is FNYEAQ. Trimming at V came to 5 bases and at J to 2 bases, leaving 9 bases not matched to a gene. For the CDR3, the DNA is TGTGCCAGCAGCAGTAGGGTAGCGGGAGCTCAAGAGACCCAGTACTTC. This sequence encodes CASSSRVAGAQETQYF.

CDR3 region: CAWSVTGVHPTYEQYF. Here the CDR3 DNA reads TGTGCCTGGAGTGTAACCGGGGTCCACCCCACCTACGAGCAGTACTTC. The chain recombines TRBV30 with TRBJ2-7; D is possibly TRBD2 (5 bases). CDR3 length equals 16 residues. Per the germline V gene, CDR1 is GTSNPN and CDR2 is SVGIG (reference sequence). V lost 0 bases and J 2 bases, leaving 17 bases between the germline ends.

About this clone itself: Other DNA sequences within the sample encode an identical CDR3. V usage is TRBV15 and J usage is TRBJ1-1, with no clear D. From germline, CDR1 is LNHNV and CDR2 YYDKDF (reference sequence). This CDR3 region has 14 residues. V was clipped by 9 bases and J by 1 base, with 15 bases between them. The chain's CDR3 is CATQLTVQNTEAFF. As DNA, the CDR3 is TGTGCCACTCAGCTTACAGTCCAGAACACTGAAGCTTTCTTT.

The rearrangement joins TRBV19 to TRBJ2-2, with 13 bases that match TRBD2. Germline values: CDR1 LNHDA, CDR2 SQIVND (reference sequence). V was clipped by 4 bases and J by 0 bases; unmatched bases: 5. The CDR3 is 18 residues long. CDR3 nucleotides: TGTGCCAGTAGTAGACTAGCGGGGGGACTAGCGAACACCGGGGAGCTGTTTTTT. Translating it yields CASSRLAGGLANTGELFF.

This chain joins TRBV18 and TRBJ2-3; 7 bases are shared with TRBD1. The CDR3 runs to 15 residues. The trim removed 3 bases at V and 2 bases at J, leaving 5 bases unmatched. CDR1 KGHSH and CDR2 LQKENI come from the germline V gene. CDR3 sequence reads: CASSPGQTHTDTQYF. CDR3 in DNA: TGTGCCAGCTCACCGGGACAGACCCACACAGATACGCAGTATTTT.

The genes are TRBV7-9 and TRBJ1-2; 7 nucleotides line up with TRBD1. The V segment lost 1 base and the J segment 1 base; nucleotides outside the gene matches: 9. Germline values: CDR1 SEHNR, CDR2 FQNEAQ (reference sequence). This CDR3 spans 17 amino acids. CDR3 bases: TGTGCCAGCAGCTTAGACCGTTTGACAGGGCGTAACTATGGCTACACCTTC. It translates to CASSLDRLTGRNYGYTF. Variable domain in full (rest from reference TRBV7-9 and TRBJ1-2): DTGVSQNPRHKITKRGQNVTFRCDPISEHNRLYWYRQTLGQGPEFLTYFQNEAQLEKSRLLSDRFSAERPKGSFSTLEIQRTEQGDSAMYLCASSLDRLTGRNYGYTFGSGTRLTVV.

The chain carries TRBV28 and TRBJ2-7; D perhaps matches TRBD2 (5 bases). The V end lost 2 bases, the J end lost 2 bases, and 10 bases lay between the germline ends. The length of the CDR3 is 14 residues. Germline V lookup: CDR1 MDHEN, CDR2 SYDVKM. The CDR3 DNA sequence: TGTGCCAGCAGTTTAGTGGGGAGCCCCTACGAGCAGTACTTC. It encodes CASSLVGSPYEQYF.

V gene TRBV7-3 combines with J gene TRBJ2-1; D possibly corresponds to TRBD2 (5 bases). The ends were cut back, 4 bases at V and 3 bases at J, with 16 bases in the middle. This CDR3 region has 16 residues. CDR1 SGHTA and CDR2 FQGTGA come from the germline V gene. CDR3 DNA: TGTGCCAGCAGCTCCCGGGTCGGGAACAACTACAATGAGCAGTTCTTC. Residues: CASSSRVGNNYNEQFF.

The sample holds a few counts of this clone. The chain employs TRBV6-5 and TRBJ2-7; TRBD2 matches at 13 bases. The CDR3 is made up of 13 amino acids. V was clipped by 7 bases and J by 9 bases; unmatched bases: 6. Germline V CDR1 and CDR2: MNHEY, SVGAGI. DNA for the CDR3: TGTGCCAGCACCCAGGGACTAGCGGGAAGGCAGTACTTC. The encoded protein is CASTQGLAGRQYF.

Comments on this clone: A read error may account for a junction end that differs from germline. The chain uses TRBV29-1 and TRBJ2-6; a possible D gene is TRBD1 (5 bases). The germline CDR1 and CDR2 sequences are SQVTM and ANQGSEA. This CDR3 has 15 residues. CDR3 amino acids: CSVNQDSSGTNVLTF. In DNA, the CDR3 is TGCAGCGTCAACCAAGACAGCTCTGGGACCAACGTCCTGACTTTC.

The chain combines TRBV19 with TRBJ2-3; a possible D gene is TRBD2 (5 bases). Trimming left V 3 bases short and J 4 bases short, with 8 bases between. Germline loops: CDR1 LNHDA, CDR2 SQIVND (reference sequence). CDR3 size: 13 residues. CDR3 in DNA: TGTGCCAGTAGTATTACGGGGTCAGATACGCAGTATTTT. Translating gives CASSITGSDTQYF. Based on the CDR3 plus reference TRBV19 and TRBJ2-3, the full variable domain is DGGITQSPKYLFRKEGQNVTLSCEQNLNHDAMYWYRQDPGQGLRLIYYSQIVNDFQKGDIAEGYSVSREKKESFPLTVTSAQKNPTAFYLCASSITGSDTQYFGPGTRLTVL.

V is TRBV19 and J is TRBJ1-3; perhaps TRBD1 as D (6 bases). The CDR3 runs 15 residues. Germline V gene lookup returns CDR1 LNHDA and CDR2 SQIVND (reference sequence). Trimming removed 6 bases from V and 2 bases from J, with 14 bases in between. As DNA, the CDR3 is TGTGCCAGTAGAGAAGTGGGGGGGCCTGGAAACACCATATATTTT. Protein sequence: CASREVGGPGNTIYF.

This clone is large. The gene calls are TRBV6-6 and TRBJ2-1; 11 nucleotides agree with TRBD2. V gave up 5 bases and J gave up 9 bases; unmatched junction bases: 6. The CDR3 totals 14 residues. From germline, CDR1 is MNHNY and CDR2 SVGAGI (reference sequence). CDR3 protein: CASSLSGGGTEQFF. The CDR3 DNA follows: TGTGCCAGCAGTCTTAGCGGGGGGGGCACTGAGCAGTTCTTC.

The chain employs TRBV4-1 and TRBJ1-3; 8 bases fit TRBD1. Trimming removed 0 bases from V and 0 bases from J; junction bases left unmatched: 13. The CDR3 is 20 amino acids. Germline V CDR1 and CDR2: MGHRA, YSYEKL. The DNA for the CDR3 is TGCGCCAGCAGCCAAGACGGACAGGGCATAAATCTAGGCTCTGGAAACACCATATATTTT. It codes for CASSQDGQGINLGSGNTIYF.

A few counts support this clone. This sequence joins TRBV4-1 and TRBJ2-1; 10 bases map to TRBD2. The ends lost 4 bases at V and 7 bases at J; junction bases unmatched: 10. Germline V CDR1 and CDR2: MGHRA, YSYEKL. The CDR3 spans 16 residues. CDR3 coding DNA: TGCGCCAGCAGCCTCCGGGGGAGCGGGGGGGTGAATGAGCAGTTCTTC. It codes for CASSLRGSGGVNEQFF.

V and J are TRBV18 and TRBJ1-5; 9 nucleotides match TRBD1. Looked up from germline, CDR1 is KGHSH and CDR2 is LQKENI. V gave up 3 bases and J gave up 3 bases; unmatched junction bases: 6. There are 16 residues in the CDR3. The CDR3 bases are TGTGCCAGCTCACCTGGGACAGGGTTGGACAATCAGCCCCAGCATTTT. This sequence encodes CASSPGTGLDNQPQHF. The whole variable domain, filled in from reference TRBV18 and TRBJ1-5, reads NAGVMQNPRHLVRRRGQEARLRCSPMKGHSHVYWYRQLPEEGLKFMVYLQKENIIDESGMPKERFSAEFPKEGPSILRIQQVVRGDSAAYFCASSPGTGLDNQPQHFGDGTRLSIL.

This clone was observed many times. A far larger clone is just one base off, so this is likely a read error. The same CDR3 also results from other DNA sequences found in this sample. This chain connects TRBV5-4 to TRBJ2-7, with TRBD2 identical over 10 bases. The CDR3 runs 14 residues. Germline V gene data show CDR1 as SGHNT and CDR2 as YYREEE (reference sequence). Written as DNA, the CDR3 is TGTGCCAGCAGCTTGAGCGGGAGGGGGTACGATCAGTACTTC. Its protein product is CASSLSGRGYDQYF.

The chain recombines TRBV10-3 with TRBJ2-7, with D tentatively TRBD1 (5 bases). V shed 6 bases and J shed 4 bases, with 19 bases lying between them. The CDR3 sequence is 15 residues long. Germline CDR1 ENHRY, CDR2 SYGVKD. The CDR3, as DNA: TGTGCCATCAGAGAGACAGAAACAATTCCGTACGAGCAGTACTTC. Residues: CAIRETETIPYEQYF.

V and J are TRBV5-4 and TRBJ1-4; TRBD1 aligns across 8 bases. V trimming: 3 bases; J trimming: 3 bases; junction bases outside the gene matches: 4. This CDR3 spans 15 amino acids. CDR1 SGHNT and CDR2 YYREEE come from the germline V gene (reference sequence). CDR3 sequence (DNA): TGTGCCAGCAGCTACAGGGGGAGAGCTAATGAAAAACTGTTTTTT. It is translated as CASSYRGRANEKLFF.

The chain links TRBV6-1 to TRBJ2-7, with 8 bases that match TRBD2. From germline, CDR1 is MNHNS and CDR2 SASEGT. The V and J ends lost 3 bases and 3 bases, in that order; junction bases with no gene match: 4. This CDR3 spans 14 amino acids. In DNA form, the CDR3 reads TGTGCCAGCAGTGAGGCGGGGGGTAGCTACGAGCAGTACTTC. Its protein product is CASSEAGGSYEQYF.

This clone has just a few counts. The chain links TRBV5-6 to TRBJ1-5; a possible D gene is TRBD1 (5 bases). Germline V CDR1 and CDR2: SGHDT, YYEEEE. This CDR3 is 12 amino acids long. V lost 5 bases and J lost 6, with 9 bases in between. The CDR3 nucleotides are TGTGCCAGCAGTGTTGACAGTCAGCCCCAGCATTTT. Translating it yields CASSVDSQPQHF.

This chain links TRBV7-9 with TRBJ2-1; 8 bases are a match to TRBD2. The length of the CDR3 is 16 residues. Losses at the gene ends were 4 bases for V and 3 bases for J; bases not matched to a gene: 8. Germline V gene data show CDR1 as SEHNR and CDR2 as FQNEAQ (reference sequence). CDR3 DNA sequence: TGTGCCAGCAGCTCCCGGGGGGGGGCGGTCTACAATGAGCAGTTCTTC. It encodes CASSSRGGAVYNEQFF.

This rearrangement joins TRBV4-1 to TRBJ2-1, with 11 bases matching TRBD2. After removal of 0 bases from V and 8 bases from J, the junction contained 6 bases not matched to a gene. This CDR3 comprises 16 residues. Germline-derived CDR1 and CDR2 are MGHRA and YSYEKL. The CDR3 DNA reads as TGCGCCAGCAGCCAAGATACGTTAGCGGGAGGGTATGAGCAGTTCTTC. Translated, it gives CASSQDTLAGGYEQFF.

This chain links TRBV5-1 with TRBJ2-3; the D gene is possibly TRBD2 (7 bases). The germline V gene has CDR1 SGHRS and CDR2 YFSETQ. V shed 0 bases and J shed 6 bases, with 17 bases lying between them. The CDR3 length is 16 residues. The CDR3 loop is CASSLVGGARPDTQYF. As DNA, the CDR3 is TGCGCCAGCAGCTTGGTTGGGGGGGCCCGGCCGGATACGCAGTATTTT.

V and J are TRBV5-4 and TRBJ2-5, with TRBD2 as a possible D gene (7 bases). The germline V gene has CDR1 SGHNT and CDR2 YYREEE (reference sequence). CDR3 length equals 15 residues. V was clipped by 4 bases and J by 5 bases, with 18 bases between them. The CDR3 region is CASSQERGGRETQYF. Here the CDR3 DNA reads TGTGCCAGCAGCCAAGAGAGGGGGGGACGGGAGACCCAGTACTTC.

This clone was detected a few times. This chain connects TRBV9 to TRBJ2-7, with TRBD2 identical over 11 bases. V shed 5 bases and J 5 bases; nucleotides not matched to a gene: 12. The CDR3 loop spans 16 amino acids. Looked up from germline, CDR1 is SGDLS and CDR2 is YYNGEE. The CDR3 nucleotides read TGTGCCAGCAGTGAAAGGATAGCGGGGGGGCTCCACGAGCAGTACTTC. Its protein product is CASSERIAGGLHEQYF.